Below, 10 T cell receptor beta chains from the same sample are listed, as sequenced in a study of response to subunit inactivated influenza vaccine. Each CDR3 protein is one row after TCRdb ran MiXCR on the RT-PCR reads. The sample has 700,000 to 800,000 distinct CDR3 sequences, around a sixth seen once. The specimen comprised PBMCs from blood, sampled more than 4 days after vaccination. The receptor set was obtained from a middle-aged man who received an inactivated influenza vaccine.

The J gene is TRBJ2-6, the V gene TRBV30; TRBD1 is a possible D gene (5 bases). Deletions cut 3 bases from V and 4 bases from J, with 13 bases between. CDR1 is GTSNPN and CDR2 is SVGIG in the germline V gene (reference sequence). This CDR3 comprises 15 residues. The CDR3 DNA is TGTGCCTGGAGCCGAGGACAACCAGGGGCCAACGTCCTGACTTTC. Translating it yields CAWSRGQPGANVLTF.

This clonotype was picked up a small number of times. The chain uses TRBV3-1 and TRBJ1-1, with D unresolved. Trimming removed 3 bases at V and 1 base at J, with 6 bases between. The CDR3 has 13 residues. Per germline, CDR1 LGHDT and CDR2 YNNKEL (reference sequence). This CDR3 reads CASSQQTNTEAFF. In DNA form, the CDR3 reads TGTGCCAGCAGCCAGCAGACGAACACTGAAGCTTTCTTT.

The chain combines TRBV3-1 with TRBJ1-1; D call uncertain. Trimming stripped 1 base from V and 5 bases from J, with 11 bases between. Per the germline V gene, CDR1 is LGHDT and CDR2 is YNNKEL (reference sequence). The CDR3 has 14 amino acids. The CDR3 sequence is CASSQGAGPTEAFF. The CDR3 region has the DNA TGTGCCAGCAGCCAAGGGGCAGGTCCTACTGAAGCTTTCTTT.

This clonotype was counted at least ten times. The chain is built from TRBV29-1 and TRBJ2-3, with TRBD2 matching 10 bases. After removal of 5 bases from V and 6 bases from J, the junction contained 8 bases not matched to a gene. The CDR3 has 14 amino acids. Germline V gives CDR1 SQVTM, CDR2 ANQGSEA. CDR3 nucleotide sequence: TGCAGCGTTCAGACTAGCGGGCGGACGGATACGCAGTATTTT. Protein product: CSVQTSGRTDTQYF.

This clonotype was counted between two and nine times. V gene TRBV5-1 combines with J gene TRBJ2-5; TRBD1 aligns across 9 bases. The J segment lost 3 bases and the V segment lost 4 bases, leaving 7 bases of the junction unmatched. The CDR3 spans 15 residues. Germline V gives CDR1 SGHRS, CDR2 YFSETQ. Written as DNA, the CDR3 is TGCGCCAGCAGCAGGAGGGACAGGGAAAAAGAGACCCAGTACTTC. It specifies CASSRRDREKETQYF.

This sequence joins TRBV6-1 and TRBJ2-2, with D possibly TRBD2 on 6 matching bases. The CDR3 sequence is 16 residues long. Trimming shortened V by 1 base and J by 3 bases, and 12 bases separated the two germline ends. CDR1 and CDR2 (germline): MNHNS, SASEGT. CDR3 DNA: TGTGCCAGCAGTGAAGTGGTTAGCGGATACACCGGGGAGCTGTTTTTT. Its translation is CASSEVVSGYTGELFF.

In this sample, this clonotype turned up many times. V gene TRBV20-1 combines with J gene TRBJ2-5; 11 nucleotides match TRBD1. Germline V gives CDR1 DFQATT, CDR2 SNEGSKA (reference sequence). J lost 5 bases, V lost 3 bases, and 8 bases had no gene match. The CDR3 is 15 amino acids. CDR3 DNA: TGCAGTGCTAGCCGTGGGACAGGGGGAAGGGAGACCCAGTACTTC. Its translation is CSASRGTGGRETQYF.

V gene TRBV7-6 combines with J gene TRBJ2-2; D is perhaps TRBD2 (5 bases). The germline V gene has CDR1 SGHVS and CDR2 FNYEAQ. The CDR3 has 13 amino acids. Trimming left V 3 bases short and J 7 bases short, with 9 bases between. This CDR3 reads CASSFAGDGELFF. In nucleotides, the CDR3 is TGTGCCAGCAGCTTTGCCGGGGACGGGGAGCTGTTTTTT.

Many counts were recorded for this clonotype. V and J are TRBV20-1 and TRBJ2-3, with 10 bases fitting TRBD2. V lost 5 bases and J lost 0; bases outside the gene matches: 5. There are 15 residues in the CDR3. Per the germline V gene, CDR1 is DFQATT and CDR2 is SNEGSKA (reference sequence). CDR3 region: CSADKTSGSTDTQYF. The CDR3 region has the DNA TGCAGTGCTGATAAGACTAGCGGGAGCACAGATACGCAGTATTTT.

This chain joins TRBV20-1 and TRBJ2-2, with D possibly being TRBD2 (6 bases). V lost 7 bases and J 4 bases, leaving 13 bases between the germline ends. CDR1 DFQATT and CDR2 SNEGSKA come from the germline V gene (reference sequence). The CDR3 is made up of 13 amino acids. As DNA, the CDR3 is TGCAGTGTTACTAGCTGGGGCACCGGGGAGCTGTTTTTT. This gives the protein CSVTSWGTGELFF.